Listed below are T cell receptor beta chains from one sample, sequenced in a study of blood T cell repertoires in COVID-19. TCRdb keeps only in-frame clones here, not all; method: immunoSEQ multiplex PCR. The sample shows hundreds of thousands of clones, around nine tenths of them seen only once. Material: peripheral blood. The receptors were sampled from a woman under 30 who had recovered from COVID-19. Both conserved end residues are part of each CDR3. D genes are given only for firm matches. Clone size is shown for a subset of rows, as once, few, many or a class of expanded clone.

d_call	v_call	j_call	clone_size	cdr3_aa	cdr3_nt
.	TRBV13	TRBJ1-1	.	CASSSIKTDKGQAFF	TGTGCCAGCAGCTCGATTAAGACAGATAAAGGTCAAGCTTTCTTT
.	TRBV13	TRBJ1-3	.	CASSLGQLSGNTIYF	TGTGCCAGCAGCCTAGGACAGCTCTCTGGAAACACCATATATTTT
TRBD2	TRBV29-1	TRBJ2-3	.	CSVGGGLAADTQYF	TGCAGCGTGGGGGGGGGACTGGCAGCTGATACGCAGTATTTT
.	TRBV11-2	TRBJ2-5	.	CASSFAFNQETQYF	TGTGCCAGCAGCTTTGCGTTTAATCAAGAGACCCAGTACTTC
TRBD1	TRBV10-3	TRBJ1-5	.	CAISPTGVYQPQHF	TGTGCCATCAGTCCAACAGGGGTGTATCAGCCCCAGCATTTT
TRBD2	TRBV24-1	TRBJ2-1	.	CATSDPGASGHNEQFF	TGTGCCACCAGTGACCCCGGGGCTAGCGGGCACAATGAGCAGTTCTTC
TRBD1	TRBV25-1	TRBJ2-1	.	CASSVYGDRGDEQFF	TGTGCCAGCAGTGTCTATGGGGACAGGGGGGATGAGCAGTTCTTC
TRBD1	TRBV24-1	TRBJ2-2	.	CATGTGLTGELFF	TGTGCCACCGGGACAGGGCTCACCGGGGAGCTGTTTTTT
.	TRBV5-5	TRBJ2-2	.	CASSENSPNTGELFF	TGTGCCAGCAGCGAGAACAGCCCAAACACCGGGGAGCTGTTTTTT
TRBD2	TRBV2	TRBJ2-1	.	CASSGPSRTSGYNEQFF	TGTGCCAGCAGTGGGCCCAGCAGGACTAGCGGATACAATGAGCAGTTCTTC
.	TRBV30	TRBJ2-1	.	CAWSVLRWSNNEQFF	TGTGCCTGGAGTGTACTCCGCTGGTCAAACAATGAGCAGTTCTTC
TRBD2	TRBV6-6	TRBJ2-3	.	CASSRSTAGGIADTQYF	TGTGCCAGCAGTCGATCAACAGCGGGAGGAATTGCAGATACGCAGTATTTT
TRBD2	TRBV24-1	TRBJ2-1	.	CATSDLTSGYNEQFF	TGTGCCACCAGTGATCTGACTAGCGGTTACAATGAGCAGTTCTTC
TRBD2	TRBV11-3	TRBJ2-3	.	CASSLVLAGDGTDTQYF	TGTGCCAGCAGCTTAGTACTAGCGGGAGACGGAACAGATACGCAGTATTTT
TRBD1	TRBV2	TRBJ1-5	once	CASSKDRANNQPQHF	TGTGCCAGCAGTAAAGACAGGGCCAACAATCAGCCCCAGCATTTT
.	TRBV5-1	TRBJ1-1	.	CASSLDRDTEAFF	TGCGCCAGCAGCTTGGACAGGGACACTGAAGCTTTCTTT
TRBD1	TRBV4-3	TRBJ1-1	.	CASSLITGGGAEAFF	TGCGCCAGCAGCCTGATCACAGGGGGCGGCGCTGAAGCTTTCTTT
TRBD2	TRBV6-2/TRBV6-3	TRBJ2-1	.	CASSYESLAGVNEQFF	TGTGCCAGCAGTTACGAGTCCCTAGCGGGGGTCAATGAGCAGTTCTTC
.	TRBV7-8	TRBJ1-5	.	CASSSRVLGEQPQHF	TGTGCCAGCAGCTCCAGGGTTTTGGGTGAACAGCCCCAGCATTTT
TRBD2	TRBV14	TRBJ2-1	.	CASSQDLAVRFNEQFF	TGTGCCAGCAGCCAAGATCTAGCGGTCCGTTTCAATGAGCAGTTCTTC
.	TRBV6-1	TRBJ1-2	.	CASSDLFSGALHGYTF	TGTGCCAGCAGTGATTTGTTCTCAGGGGCGTTACATGGCTACACCTTC
TRBD2	TRBV24-1	TRBJ2-1	.	CATSDKTSGIINEQFF	TGTGCCACCAGTGACAAGACTAGCGGGATTATCAATGAGCAGTTCTTC
TRBD2	TRBV9	TRBJ2-1	.	CASSVATRGGEQFF	TGTGCCAGCAGCGTAGCTACTCGGGGGGGTGAGCAGTTCTTC